The 15 T cell receptor beta chains in this list originate from one sample, sequenced in a study of CD8+ T cells in alopecia areata. The treatment: oral pan-JAK inhibitor, 5-10 mg twice daily. Extracted RNA was reverse transcribed into cDNA, the sequencing template. Some clones are missing from TCRdb's copy, which holds only in-frame ones; the method was immunoSEQ multiplex PCR. The sample carries more than 90,000 clones, roughly 55% recorded once. The starting material was CD8+ T cells sorted from blood, obtained at week 24, from a patient treated with tofacitinib. The source of these receptors is a human donor with alopecia areata.

CDR3 DNA: TGCAGCGTTGAATCAGAAAAACTGTTTTTT. It specifies CSVESEKLFF. This chain joins TRBV29-1 and TRBJ1-4; no reliable D call. Germline V CDR1 and CDR2: SQVTM, ANQGSEA. This CDR3 region has 10 residues. V lost 2 bases to trimming and J lost 8 bases, with 3 bases between them.

The CDR3 loop is CASSPGTSGGAEDEQFF. The CDR3, as DNA: TGCGCCAGCAGCCCAGGGACTAGCGGGGGGGCGGAGGATGAGCAGTTCTTC. The chain joins TRBV4-3 to TRBJ2-1; 16 bases agree with TRBD2. Germline V gene data show CDR1 as LGHNA and CDR2 as YSLEER. CDR3 size: 17 residues. The ends lost 4 bases at V and 8 bases at J; junction bases unmatched: 8.

This rearrangement joins TRBV13 to TRBJ1-1; TRBD1 might be the D (6 bases). The V gene's germline CDR1 is PRHDT and CDR2 FYEKMQ (reference sequence). This CDR3 is 11 amino acids long. Trimming removed 5 bases from V and 10 bases from J, with 11 bases in between. CDR3 nucleotides: TGTGCCAGCAGCCACGGACAGATAGCTTTCTTT. Its protein product is CASSHGQIAFF. Full variable domain (rest looked up from reference TRBV13 and TRBJ1-1): AAGVIQSPRHLIKEKRETATLKCYPIPRHDTVYWYQQGPGQDPQFLISFYEKMQSDKGSIPDRFSAQQFSDYHSELNMSSLELGDSALYFCASSHGQIAFFGQGTRLTVV.

Within the sample, this clone is medium-sized (0.01 to 0.1%). The chain recombines TRBV6-4 with TRBJ2-3; 8 nucleotides match TRBD2. The CDR3 runs 14 residues. CDR1 and CDR2 (germline): MRHNA, SNTAGT. V was pared by 3 bases and J by 1 base, with 0 bases of the junction left unmatched. CDR3 coding DNA: TGTGCCAGCAGTGAAGCGGGGGGCACAGATACGCAGTATTTT. Translating it yields CASSEAGGTDTQYF.

This clone was seen a few times. The chain uses TRBV6-5 and TRBJ1-6; D uncertain. The CDR3 sequence is 12 residues long. V lost 6 bases and J 4 bases, leaving 4 bases between the germline ends. Germline V gives CDR1 MNHEY, CDR2 SVGAGI. The CDR3 bases are TGTGCCAGCAGACAATATAATTCACCCCTCCACTTT. This gives the protein CASRQYNSPLHF.

The chain combines TRBV5-1 with TRBJ1-1; D is unclear. The CDR3 is made up of 15 amino acids. The V gene lost 0 bases and the J gene lost 0 bases, with 9 bases spanning the gap. The germline V gene has CDR1 SGHRS and CDR2 YFSETQ. CDR3 bases: TGCGCCAGCAGCTTGGGTCCCGGTTTGAACACTGAAGCTTTCTTT. This sequence encodes CASSLGPGLNTEAFF.

The DNA of the CDR3 is TGTGCCAGCAGCTCCGGATGGGAATCCGTCTACGAGCAGTACTTC. It codes for CASSSGWESVYEQYF. The chain employs TRBV7-2 and TRBJ2-7; D gene ambiguous. V was clipped by 4 bases and J by 3 bases, with 16 bases between them. Germline V gene sequence: CDR1 SGHTA, CDR2 FQGNSA. The CDR3 is 15 amino acids.

CDR3 in amino acids: CASSYHDTEAFF. The DNA for the CDR3 is TGTGCCAGCAGCTACCATGACACTGAAGCTTTCTTT. The V gene is TRBV5-6, the J gene TRBJ1-1; D is ambiguous. The germline V gene has CDR1 SGHDT and CDR2 YYEEEE. The CDR3 runs to 12 residues. Trimming took off 3 bases at V and 3 bases at J, with 6 bases between the two ends.

This clone was seen a handful of times. The chain has TRBV2 and TRBJ2-1, with 15 bases that match TRBD2. V shed 2 bases, J shed 4 bases, and the junction held 3 bases outside the gene matches. CDR3 length: 17 amino acids. CDR1 is SNHLY, CDR2 FYNNEI, per germline. The CDR3 DNA sequence: TGTGCCAGCAGTGAATGGGGACTAGCGGGGGGATACAATGAGCAGTTCTTC. Protein product: CASSEWGLAGGYNEQFF.

The chain combines TRBV6-6 with TRBJ2-1; D is perhaps TRBD2 (6 bases). Germline-derived CDR1 and CDR2 are MNHNY and SVGAGI (reference sequence). V shed 6 bases and J shed 8 bases, with 14 bases lying between them. This CDR3 is built from 13 residues. The CDR3 bases are TGTGCCAGCAGGTCTAGCGAAGTAGATGAGCAGTTCTTC. Its translation: CASRSSEVDEQFF.

The chain uses TRBV15 and TRBJ2-7, with D possibly TRBD2 on 5 matching bases. Germline V CDR1 and CDR2: LNHNV, YYDKDF (reference sequence). The V and J ends lost 8 bases and 6 bases respectively, with 8 bases between them. The CDR3 contains 10 residues. The CDR3 nucleotides are TGTGCCACCGGGAGTGGCGAGCAGTACTTC. Amino acid sequence: CATGSGEQYF. The full variable domain, rest sourced from reference TRBV15 and TRBJ2-7, is DAMVIQNPRYQVTQFGKPVTLSCSQTLNHNVMYWYQQKSSQAPKLLFHYYDKDFNNEADTPDNFQSRRPNTSFCFLDIRSPGLGDTAMYLCATGSGEQYFGPGTRLTVT.

The chain is built from TRBV30 and TRBJ2-3; 10 nucleotides align to TRBD1. V trimming: 1 base; J trimming: 4 bases; junction bases outside the gene matches: 5. Germline assignment: CDR1 GTSNPN and CDR2 SVGIG (reference sequence). The CDR3 runs 15 residues. The CDR3 sequence is CAWSGTGGGADTQYF. Here the CDR3 DNA reads TGTGCCTGGAGTGGGACAGGGGGAGGTGCAGATACGCAGTATTTT.

The chain joins TRBV15 to TRBJ2-7; 10 positions agree with TRBD1. In germline, CDR1 is LNHNV, CDR2 YYDKDF (reference sequence). CDR3 length equals 16 residues. J gave up 2 bases and V 4 bases, and 8 bases lay outside the gene matches. The CDR3 DNA follows: TGTGCCACCAGCACACGGGACAGGGGTCGACCCTACGAGCAGTACTTC. This codes for CATSTRDRGRPYEQYF.

This clone has only a few counts. J is TRBJ1-5 and V is TRBV7-3; 9 nucleotides align to TRBD1. V shed 1 base and J 6 bases; nucleotides not matched to a gene: 7. In germline, CDR1 is SGHTA, CDR2 FQGTGA. The CDR3 has 16 residues. For the CDR3, the DNA is TGTGCCAGCAGCTTAATTAGGACAGGGGCCGCTCAGCCCCAGCATTTT. It codes for CASSLIRTGAAQPQHF.

The rearrangement joins TRBV10-2 to TRBJ1-2, with D unclear. Germline V gene data show CDR1 as WSHSY and CDR2 as SAAADI. Between the trimmed V and J ends, which lost 6 bases and 3 bases, there was a span of 17 bases. This CDR3 has 15 amino acids. The CDR3, as DNA: TGCGCCAGCAGCGCGTCCAGTCTGGTTTACTATGGCTACACCTTC. It yields the protein CASSASSLVYYGYTF.